These 5 T cell receptor beta chains were all obtained from the same sample, sequenced in a study of T cell changes during pregnancy in multiple sclerosis. Profiling relied on immunoSEQ multiplex PCR, and the TCRdb table lists in-frame clones only, not all of them. The table shows some 29,000 clones, with around nine tenths occurring only once. The sample here was CD8+ T cells from peripheral blood mononuclear cells, taken after pregnancy. The source is a female donor with multiple sclerosis, enrolled in a pregnancy study.

V and J are TRBV7-9 and TRBJ2-5; D uncertain. CDR1 SEHNR and CDR2 FQNEAQ come from the germline V gene (reference sequence). With 2 bases removed from V and 5 bases from J, the gap between germline ends came to 18 bases. This CDR3 contains 16 residues. In DNA, the CDR3 is TGTGCCAGCAGCTTAAGCGAAGCTACCGGCGGTGAGACCCAGTACTTC. Translation gives CASSLSEATGGETQYF.

The chain combines TRBV5-1 with TRBJ2-1; 7 bases match TRBD2. With 4 bases clipped from V and 14 bases from J, the junction kept 12 bases outside the gene matches. Germline lookup yields CDR1 SGHRS and CDR2 YFSETQ. This CDR3 spans 13 amino acids. Here the CDR3 reads CASSILAPTRKFF. CDR3 nucleotides: TGCGCCAGCAGCATACTAGCGCCGACGAGGAAGTTCTTC.

V and J are TRBV14 and TRBJ2-1; 8 bases align to TRBD2. The CDR3 runs to 15 residues. CDR1 and CDR2 from the germline V gene are SGHDN and FVKESK. Losses at the gene ends were 5 bases for V and 0 bases for J; bases not matched to a gene: 3. The CDR3 reads CASSSTSASYNEQFF. The CDR3 region has the DNA TGTGCCAGCAGCTCGACTAGCGCCTCCTACAATGAGCAGTTCTTC.

This chain connects TRBV7-3 to TRBJ2-2; D perhaps matches TRBD2 (6 bases). The CDR3 is made up of 19 amino acids. V lost 5 bases to trimming and J lost 3 bases, with 25 bases between them. CDR1 SGHTA and CDR2 FQGTGA come from the germline V gene. This CDR3 reads CASSKPTSMDGPDTGELFF. DNA of the CDR3: TGTGCCAGCAGCAAACCAACTAGCATGGATGGTCCGGACACCGGGGAGCTGTTTTTT.

The rearrangement uses TRBV29-1 and TRBJ2-7; D not certain. Germline V gene data show CDR1 as SQVTM and CDR2 as ANQGSEA. The CDR3 loop spans 13 amino acids. Trimming cost V 3 bases and J 4 bases, with 13 bases left between them. The CDR3 protein is CSVEVSTQYEQYF. CDR3 sequence (DNA): TGCAGCGTTGAGGTTAGCACCCAATACGAGCAGTACTTC.